This T cell receptor (beta chain) was profiled in a study of graft-versus-host responses after intestinal transplantation. Study details: Each recipient received a multivisceral, liver-intestinal, or isolated intestinal graft. Tacrolimus plus steroids were given to all recipients for two to three years, preceded by anti-thymocyte globulin induction.

Generated by immunoSEQ multiplex PCR, the TCRdb table keeps only in-frame clones and is missing some. This table has more than 80,000 clones, roughly nine tenths appearing once. For this clone: Its target is unknown.

This receptor was identified in a human donor who was the organ donor for an intestinal transplant. The input for sequencing was unstimulated CD4+ T cells sorted from spleen or lymph node cells, taken before transplant.

The CDR3 sequence is CASSPGQGIQETQYF. In DNA form, the CDR3 reads TGTGCCAGCTCACCGGGACAGGGGATACAAGAGACCCAGTACTTC. The chain has TRBV18 and TRBJ2-5; 10 bases align to TRBD1. Trimming removed 3 bases from V and 2 bases from J; junction bases left unmatched: 3. Per germline, CDR1 KGHSH and CDR2 LQKENI. This CDR3 has 15 residues.